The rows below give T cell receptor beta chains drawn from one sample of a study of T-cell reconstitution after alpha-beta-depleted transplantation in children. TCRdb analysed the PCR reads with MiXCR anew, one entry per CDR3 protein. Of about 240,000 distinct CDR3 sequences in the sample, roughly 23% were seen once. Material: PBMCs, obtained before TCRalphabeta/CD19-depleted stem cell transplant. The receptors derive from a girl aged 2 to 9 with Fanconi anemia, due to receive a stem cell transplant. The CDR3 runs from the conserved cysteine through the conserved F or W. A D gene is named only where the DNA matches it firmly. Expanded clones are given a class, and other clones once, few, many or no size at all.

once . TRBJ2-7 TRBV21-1 CAISKIGTGQGAYEQYF TGTGCCATCAGCAAAATCGGGACGGGACAGGGGGCATACGAGCAGTACTTC
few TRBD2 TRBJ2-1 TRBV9 CASSKIAGGPHEQFF TGTGCCAGCAGCAAAATAGCGGGGGGGCCCCATGAGCAGTTCTTC
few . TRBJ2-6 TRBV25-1 CASSEGHSGANVLTF TGTGCCAGCAGTGAAGGGCACTCTGGGGCCAACGTCCTGACTTTC
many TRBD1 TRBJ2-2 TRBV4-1 CASSLAGTVSNGELFF TGCGCCAGCAGCCTGGCCGGGACAGTGAGCAACGGGGAGCTGTTTTTT
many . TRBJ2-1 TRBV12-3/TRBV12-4 CASSPPGNPGHAFF TGTGCCAGCAGCCCTCCCGGGAACCCGGGACATGCGTTCTTC
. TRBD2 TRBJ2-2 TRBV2 CASSRTSGVNTGELFF TGTGCCAGCAGTAGGACTAGCGGGGTTAACACCGGGGAGCTGTTTTTT
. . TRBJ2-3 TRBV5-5 CASSLVVDTQYF TGTGCCAGCAGCTTGGTGGTGGATACGCAGTATTTT
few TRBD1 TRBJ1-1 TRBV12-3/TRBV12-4 CASSLDRAPSTAEAFF TGTGCCAGCAGCCTCGACAGGGCTCCTTCTACAGCTGAAGCTTTCTTT
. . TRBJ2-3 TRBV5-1 CASSSLQGRNADTQYF TGCGCCAGCAGCAGCTTACAGGGTAGGAACGCAGATACGCAGTATTTT
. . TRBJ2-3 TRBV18 CASSPTPQIRKYF TGTGCCAGCTCACCCACTCCACAGATACGCAAATATTTT
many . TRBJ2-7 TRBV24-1 CATSDSGTAYEQYF TGTGCCACCAGTGATTCCGGGACGGCCTACGAGCAGTACTTC
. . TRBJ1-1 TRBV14 CASSQESSYTEAFF TGTGCCAGCAGCCAAGAAAGCTCATACACTGAAGCTTTCTTT
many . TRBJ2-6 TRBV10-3 CARTVPPRANVLTF TGTGCCAGAACAGTTCCCCCTCGGGCCAACGTCCTGACTTTC
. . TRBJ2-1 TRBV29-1 CSVVAGIPYNEQFF TGCAGCGTTGTTGCGGGGATACCCTACAATGAGCAGTTCTTC
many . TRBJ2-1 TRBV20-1 CSALGSDREVRNEQFF TGCAGTGCTCTTGGGAGCGACAGGGAGGTACGGAATGAGCAGTTCTTC
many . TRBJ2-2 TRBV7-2 CASSTRGSGVNTGELFF TGTGCCAGCAGCACACGAGGTAGCGGAGTGAACACCGGGGAGCTGTTTTTT
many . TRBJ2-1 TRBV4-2 CASSQGGPEQFF TGTGCCAGCAGCCAAGGGGGACCTGAGCAGTTCTTC
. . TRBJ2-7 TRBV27 CASSLHPASLSSYEQYF TGTGCCAGCAGTTTGCACCCGGCGAGCTTAAGCTCCTACGAGCAGTACTTC
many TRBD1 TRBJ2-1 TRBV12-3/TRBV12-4 CASSFDRGYNEQFF TGTGCCAGCAGTTTCGACAGGGGCTACAATGAGCAGTTCTTC
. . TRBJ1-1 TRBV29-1 CSVREQSNTEAFF TGCAGCGTTCGGGAACAGTCGAACACTGAAGCTTTCTTT
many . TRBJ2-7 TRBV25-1 CASSEYQGSYEQYF TGTGCCAGCAGTGAATATCAGGGCTCCTACGAGCAGTACTTC
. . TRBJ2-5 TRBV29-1 CSVVGTAFRNQYF TGCAGCGTTGTGGGAACAGCGTTTAGAAACCAGTACTTC
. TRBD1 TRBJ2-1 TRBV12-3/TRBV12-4 CASSLGGQGPPTYNEQFF TGTGCCAGCAGTTTAGGGGGACAGGGCCCTCCCACGTACAATGAGCAGTTCTTC
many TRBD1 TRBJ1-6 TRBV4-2 CASSPFTGVTSHSPLHF TGTGCCAGCAGCCCCTTTACAGGGGTAACTTCTCATTCACCCCTCCACTTT
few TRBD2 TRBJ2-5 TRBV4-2 CASSQDSVSGSLRETQYF TGTGCCAGCAGCCAAGATTCGGTTAGCGGGTCCCTCAGGGAGACCCAGTACTTC
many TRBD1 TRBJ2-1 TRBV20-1 CSARGGGQGHEQFF TGCAGTGCTAGGGGTGGGGGACAGGGCCATGAGCAGTTCTTC
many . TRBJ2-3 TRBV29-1 CSVVPGRLSTDTQYF TGCAGCGTTGTCCCGGGACGCCTTAGCACAGATACGCAGTATTTT